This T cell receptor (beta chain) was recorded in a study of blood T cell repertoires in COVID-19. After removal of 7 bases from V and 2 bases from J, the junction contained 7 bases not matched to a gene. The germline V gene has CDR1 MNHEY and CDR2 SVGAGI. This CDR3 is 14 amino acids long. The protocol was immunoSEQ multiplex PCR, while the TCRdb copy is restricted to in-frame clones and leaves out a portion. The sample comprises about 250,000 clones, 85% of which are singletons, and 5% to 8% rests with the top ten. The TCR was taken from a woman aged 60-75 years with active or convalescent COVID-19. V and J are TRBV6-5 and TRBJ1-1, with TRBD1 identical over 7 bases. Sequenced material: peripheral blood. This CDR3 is CASNHRDRNTEAFF. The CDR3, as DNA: TGTGCCAGCAACCACCGGGACAGAAACACTGAAGCTTTCTTT.